This entry is about one T cell receptor (beta chain). These data are taken from a study of blood T cell repertoires in COVID-19. Study-level background: Collection of acute and convalescent COVID-19 samples took place in the United States, Italy and Spain.

V lost 4 bases, J lost 1 base, and 17 bases lay in between. CDR3 length: 16 amino acids. CDR1 is SGHRS, CDR2 YFSETQ, per germline. Data came from immunoSEQ multiplex PCR; TCRdb stores just in-frame clones and leaves some out. The data show approximately 230,000 clones, 70% to 90% seen once. The sequenced sample was peripheral blood. The chain links TRBV5-1 to TRBJ1-2; a weak D match, TRBD1 (6 bases). The receptor was derived from a man between 18 and 35 years old with active or convalescent COVID-19. CDR3 region: CASSAGTRPINYGYTF. The CDR3 nucleotides read TGCGCCAGCAGCGCCGGGACACGGCCTATTAACTATGGCTACACCTTC.